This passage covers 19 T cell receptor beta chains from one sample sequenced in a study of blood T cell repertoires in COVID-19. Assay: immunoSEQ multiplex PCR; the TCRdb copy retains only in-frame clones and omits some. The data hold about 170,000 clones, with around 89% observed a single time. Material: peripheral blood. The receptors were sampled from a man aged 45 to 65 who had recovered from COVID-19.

The CDR3 DNA reads as TGTGCCAGCAGCCAAGGACAGGGTAATGAAAAACTGTTTTTT. The encoded protein is CASSQGQGNEKLFF. This chain uses TRBV3-1 (or the pseudogene TRBV3-2) with TRBJ1-4; TRBD1 matches at 7 bases. Trimming at V came to 1 base and at J to 4 bases, leaving 0 bases not matched to a gene. The CDR3 has 14 amino acids. Per the germline V gene, CDR1 is LGHDT and CDR2 is YNNKEL (reference sequence).

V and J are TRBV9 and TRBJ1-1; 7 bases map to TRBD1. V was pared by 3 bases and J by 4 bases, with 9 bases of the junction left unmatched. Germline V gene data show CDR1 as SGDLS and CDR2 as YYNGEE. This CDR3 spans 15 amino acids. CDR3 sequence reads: CASSATGTFGTEAFF. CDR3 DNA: TGTGCCAGCAGCGCGACAGGGACCTTTGGCACTGAAGCTTTCTTT.

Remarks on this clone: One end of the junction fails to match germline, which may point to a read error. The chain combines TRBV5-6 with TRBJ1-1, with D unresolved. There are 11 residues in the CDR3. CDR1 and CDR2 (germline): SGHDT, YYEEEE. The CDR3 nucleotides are TGTGCCAGCAACTTGGGCACTAAAGCTTTCTTT. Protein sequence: CASNLGTKAFF.

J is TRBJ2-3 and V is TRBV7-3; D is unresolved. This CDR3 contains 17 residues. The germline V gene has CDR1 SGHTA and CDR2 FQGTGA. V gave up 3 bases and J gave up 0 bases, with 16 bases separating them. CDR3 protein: CASSFLLVATSTDTQYF. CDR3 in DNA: TGTGCCAGCAGCTTCCTTTTAGTAGCCACTAGCACAGATACGCAGTATTTT.

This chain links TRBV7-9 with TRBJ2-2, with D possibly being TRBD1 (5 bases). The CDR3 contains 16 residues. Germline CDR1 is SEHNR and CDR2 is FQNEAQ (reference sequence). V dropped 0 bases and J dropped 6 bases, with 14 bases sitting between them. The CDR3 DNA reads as TGTGCCAGCAGCTTAGCGCAGATTCAGGGTCCCGGGGAGCTGTTTTTT. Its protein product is CASSLAQIQGPGELFF.

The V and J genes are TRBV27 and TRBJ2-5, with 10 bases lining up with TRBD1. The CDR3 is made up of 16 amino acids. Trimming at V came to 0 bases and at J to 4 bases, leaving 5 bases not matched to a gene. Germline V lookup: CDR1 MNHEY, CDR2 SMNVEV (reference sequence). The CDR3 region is CASSLSGRQGAETQYF. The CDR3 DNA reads TGTGCCAGCAGTTTATCGGGTCGACAGGGGGCAGAGACCCAGTACTTC.

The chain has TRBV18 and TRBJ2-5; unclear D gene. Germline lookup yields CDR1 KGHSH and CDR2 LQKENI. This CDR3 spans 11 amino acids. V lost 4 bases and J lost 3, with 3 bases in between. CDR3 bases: TGTGCCAGCTCACGAGAAGAGACCCAGTACTTC. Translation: CASSREETQYF. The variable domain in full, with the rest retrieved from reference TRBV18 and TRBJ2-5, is NAGVMQNPRHLVRRRGQEARLRCSPMKGHSHVYWYRQLPEEGLKFMVYLQKENIIDESGMPKERFSAEFPKEGPSILRIQQVVRGDSAAYFCASSREETQYFGPGTRLLVL.

Here the CDR3 reads CASRSPGGAYGNTIYF. The CDR3 DNA reads TGTGCCAGCAGGAGTCCCGGGGGGGCCTATGGAAACACCATATATTTT. The rearrangement joins TRBV7-6 to TRBJ1-3; TRBD1 might be the D (6 bases). The V gene lost 6 bases and the J gene lost 3 bases, with 18 bases spanning the gap. The CDR3 length is 16 residues. Germline V lookup: CDR1 SGHVS, CDR2 FNYEAQ.

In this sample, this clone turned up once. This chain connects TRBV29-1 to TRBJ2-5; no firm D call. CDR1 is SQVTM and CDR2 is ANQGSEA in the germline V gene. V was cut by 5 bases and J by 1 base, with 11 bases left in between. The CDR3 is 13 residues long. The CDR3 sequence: CSVSHKPQETQYF. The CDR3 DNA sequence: TGCAGCGTTTCACACAAACCCCAAGAGACCCAGTACTTC.

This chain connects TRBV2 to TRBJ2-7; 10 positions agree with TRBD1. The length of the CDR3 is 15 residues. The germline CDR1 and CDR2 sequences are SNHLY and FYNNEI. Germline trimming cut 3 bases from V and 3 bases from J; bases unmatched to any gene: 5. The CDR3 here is CASSEGTGAYYEQYF. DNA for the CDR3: TGTGCCAGCAGTGAGGGGACAGGGGCCTACTACGAGCAGTACTTC.

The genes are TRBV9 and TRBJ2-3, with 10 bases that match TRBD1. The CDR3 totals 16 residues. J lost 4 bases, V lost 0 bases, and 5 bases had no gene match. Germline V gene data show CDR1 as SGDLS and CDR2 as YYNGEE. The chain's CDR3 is CASSVGGGTGADTQYF. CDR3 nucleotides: TGTGCCAGCAGCGTAGGAGGAGGGACAGGGGCAGATACGCAGTATTTT.

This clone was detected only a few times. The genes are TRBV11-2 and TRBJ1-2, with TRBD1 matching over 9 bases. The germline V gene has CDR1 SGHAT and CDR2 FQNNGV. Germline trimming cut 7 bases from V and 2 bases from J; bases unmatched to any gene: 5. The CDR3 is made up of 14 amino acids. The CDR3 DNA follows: TGTGCCAGCAACTCACAGGGGGCAAACTATGGCTACACCTTC. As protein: CASNSQGANYGYTF.

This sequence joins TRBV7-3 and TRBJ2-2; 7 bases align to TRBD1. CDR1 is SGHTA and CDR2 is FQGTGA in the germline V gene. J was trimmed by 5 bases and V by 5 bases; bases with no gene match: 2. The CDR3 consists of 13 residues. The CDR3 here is CASSRQGTGELFF. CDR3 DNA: TGTGCCAGCAGCAGACAGGGTACCGGGGAGCTGTTTTTT.

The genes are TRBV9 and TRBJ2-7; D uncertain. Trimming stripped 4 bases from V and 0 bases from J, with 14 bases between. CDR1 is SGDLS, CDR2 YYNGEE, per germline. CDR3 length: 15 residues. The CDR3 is CASSPQLPSSYEQYF. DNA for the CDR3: TGTGCCAGCAGCCCCCAACTTCCGAGCTCCTACGAGCAGTACTTC. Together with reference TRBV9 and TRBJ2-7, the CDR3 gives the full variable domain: DSGVTQTPKHLITATGQRVTLRCSPRSGDLSVYWYQQSLDQGLQFLIQYYNGEERAKGNILERFSAQQFPDLHSELNLSSLELGDSALYFCASSPQLPSSYEQYFGPGTRLTVT.

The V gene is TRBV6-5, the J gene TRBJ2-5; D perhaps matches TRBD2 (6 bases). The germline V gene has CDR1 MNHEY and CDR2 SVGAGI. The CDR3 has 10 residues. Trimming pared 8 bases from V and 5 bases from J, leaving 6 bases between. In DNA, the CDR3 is TGTGCCAGCGGGAGGGAGACCCAGTACTTC. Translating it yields CASGRETQYF.

The CDR3 region has the DNA TGTGCCATCAGTGAGGGGGACAGGGTAAGAGGAACTGAAGCTTTCTTT. Protein product: CAISEGDRVRGTEAFF. This chain uses TRBV10-3 with TRBJ1-1; TRBD1 aligns across 9 bases. Trimming cost V 2 bases and J 5 bases; bases outside gene matches: 9. Germline CDR1 and CDR2: ENHRY and SYGVKD. This CDR3 contains 16 residues.

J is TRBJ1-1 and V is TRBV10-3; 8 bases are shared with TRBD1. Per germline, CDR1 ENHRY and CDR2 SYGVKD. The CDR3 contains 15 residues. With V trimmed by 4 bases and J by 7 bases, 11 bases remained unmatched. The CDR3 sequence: CAISGSDRAGDEAFF. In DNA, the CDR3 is TGTGCCATCAGTGGTTCGGACAGGGCGGGGGATGAAGCTTTCTTT.

The CDR3 sequence is CASSYLAGENYEQYF. CDR3 DNA sequence: TGCGCCAGCAGTTACCTAGCGGGGGAGAACTACGAGCAGTACTTC. The chain recombines TRBV5-1 with TRBJ2-7; TRBD2 matches at 10 bases. This CDR3 region has 15 residues. Germline CDR1 and CDR2: SGHRS and YFSETQ. J gave up 3 bases and V 5 bases, and 8 bases lay outside the gene matches. The variable domain in full, completed from reference TRBV5-1 and TRBJ2-7, reads KAGVTQTPRYLIKTRGQQVTLSCSPISGHRSVSWYQQTPGQGLQFLFEYFSETQRNKGNFPGRFSGRQFSNSRSEMNVSTLELGDSALYLCASSYLAGENYEQYFGPGTRLTVT.

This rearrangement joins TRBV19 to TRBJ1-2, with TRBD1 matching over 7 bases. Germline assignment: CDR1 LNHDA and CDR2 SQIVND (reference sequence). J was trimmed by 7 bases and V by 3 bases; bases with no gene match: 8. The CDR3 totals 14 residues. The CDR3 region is CASSIRETGLGYTF. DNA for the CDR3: TGTGCCAGTAGTATCCGCGAGACAGGGCTTGGCTACACCTTC.